This is a list of T cell receptor beta chains from one sample in a study of shared clonotypes between healthy human individuals. Repertoires were generated with immunoSEQ multiplex PCR, while TCRdb's copy carries only in-frame clones and drops some. The data contain 1,400,000 or so clones, 98% of them seen just once; the ten biggest clones take up 0.36%. Sequencing was done on a sample of naive CD4+ T cells sorted from blood. These receptors all stem from a man younger than 40 in good health. Both conserved end residues are part of each CDR3. A D gene is named only where the DNA matches it firmly. Clone size is stated in some rows and not others, as once, few, many or a class when expanded.

j_call,d_call,cdr3_length,clone_size,v_call,cdr3_nt,cdr3_aa
TRBJ2-2,TRBD2,18,.,TRBV7-8,TGTGCCAGCAGCTTCGGGACTAATACTGCTAAGAACACCGGGGAGCTGTTTTTT,CASSFGTNTAKNTGELFF
TRBJ2-1,TRBD2,15,.,TRBV5-4,TGTGCCAGCAGCAACCTAGCGGAGATATACAATGAGCAGTTCTTC,CASSNLAEIYNEQFF
TRBJ2-7,TRBD1,15,.,TRBV18,TGTGCCAGCTCACCACGGGCAGGGGGCTTCAACGAGCAGTACTTC,CASSPRAGGFNEQYF
TRBJ2-2,TRBD1,16,.,TRBV2,TGTGCCAGCAGTGTATTAGGACAGGGTGTTACCGGGGAGCTGTTTTTT,CASSVLGQGVTGELFF
TRBJ2-2,.,14,.,TRBV11-2,TGTGCCAGCAGCTTAAGTCGGAGGGCCGGGGAGCTGTTTTTT,CASSLSRRAGELFF
TRBJ1-1,TRBD1,12,.,TRBV29-1,TGCAGCGCGGACAGGGCAACCACTGAAGCTTTCTTT,CSADRATTEAFF
TRBJ2-7,TRBD1,15,.,TRBV9,TGTGCCAGCAGCGCAACTGCGGGACAGGGCTACGAGCAGTACTTC,CASSATAGQGYEQYF
TRBJ2-3,.,15,.,TRBV4-2,TGTGCCAGCAGCCAAGATCTTCCCGCGTCGGATACGCAGTATTTT,CASSQDLPASDTQYF
TRBJ2-1,.,11,.,TRBV7-3,TGTGCCAGCAGCTTATATGATGAGCAGTTCTTC,CASSLYDEQFF
TRBJ2-7,.,15,.,TRBV25-1,TGTGCCAGCAGTGAGGTTGGGCGCGCTGACTACGAGCAGTACTTC,CASSEVGRADYEQYF
TRBJ1-5,.,13,.,TRBV28,TGTGCCAGCAGTTTCACGGTCGGTCAGCCCCAGCATTTT,CASSFTVGQPQHF
TRBJ1-1,TRBD1,12,.,TRBV25-1,TGTGCCAGCAGTCCAGGGGGGCCCGAAGCTTTCTTT,CASSPGGPEAFF
TRBJ1-5,.,14,.,TRBV6-1,TGTGCCAGCAGTGAAGGAATAGGGAATCAGCCCCAGCATTTT,CASSEGIGNQPQHF
TRBJ2-7,.,15,.,TRBV19,TGTGCCAGTAGACAAACCCCGGACATCCTCATGGGGCAGTACTTC,CASRQTPDILMGQYF
TRBJ2-1,.,12,.,TRBV28,TGTGCCACCGGGAGCGTCCACAATGAGCAGTTCTTC,CATGSVHNEQFF
TRBJ2-3,.,14,.,TRBV27,TGTGCCAGCCGAGGGCCAGGGATGTCAGATACGCAGTATTTT,CASRGPGMSDTQYF
TRBJ2-7,.,11,.,TRBV7-2,TGTGCCAGCAGCGCAGCGAGGGAGCAGTACTTC,CASSAAREQYF
TRBJ2-7,TRBD2,16,.,TRBV27,TGTGCCAGCAGTTTAGGGCTAGCGGGAGTAGTCTACGAGCAGTACTTC,CASSLGLAGVVYEQYF
TRBJ1-3,.,15,.,TRBV5-1,TGCGCCAGCAGCTCGACAGCCCAATCTGGAAACACCATATATTTT,CASSSTAQSGNTIYF
TRBJ1-5,.,13,.,TRBV9,TGTGCCAGCAGCGTATCCGAGAATCAGCCCCAGCATTTT,CASSVSENQPQHF
TRBJ2-2,.,18,once,TRBV2,TGTGCCAGCAGTGTATTCCGGTCGGGGACACTTAACACCGGGGAGCTGTTTTTT,CASSVFRSGTLNTGELFF
TRBJ2-2,TRBD1,15,.,TRBV7-8,TGTGCCAGCAGCGCAACAGGGGGCGAAACCGGGGAGCTGTTTTTT,CASSATGGETGELFF
TRBJ2-1,TRBD2,16,once,TRBV5-6,TGTGCCAGCAGGTACGAGACTAGCGGGAGGAGCTATGAGCAGTTCTTC,CASRYETSGRSYEQFF
TRBJ2-7,.,16,.,TRBV5-1,TGCGCCAGCAGCTTGGGGACCGACCGAAAATTTTACGAGCAGTACTTC,CASSLGTDRKFYEQYF
TRBJ2-1,TRBD2,13,.,TRBV9,TGTGCCAGCACAAGCGGGAGGTCGGATGAGCAGTTCTTC,CASTSGRSDEQFF
TRBJ2-5,.,14,.,TRBV7-2,TGTGCCAGCAGCTTAGGGGGGGCCCAAGAGACCCAGTACTTC,CASSLGGAQETQYF
TRBJ2-1,.,16,.,TRBV4-1,TGCGCCAGCAGCCAGGTCGGCGTGACTAGGTACAATGAGCAGTTCTTC,CASSQVGVTRYNEQFF
TRBJ1-2,TRBD1,13,once,TRBV29-1,TGCAGCGTCGAGCCGGGACAGGGATATGGCTACACCTTC,CSVEPGQGYGYTF
TRBJ1-5,TRBD1,15,.,TRBV28,TGTGCCAGCAGTTTACTGGACAGGCTCAATCAGCCCCAGCATTTT,CASSLLDRLNQPQHF
TRBJ2-1,TRBD1,16,.,TRBV18,TGTGCCAGCTCACCACTCGTCCCGGGACAGGGTAGTGAGCAGTTCTTC,CASSPLVPGQGSEQFF
TRBJ1-3,TRBD1,15,.,TRBV27,TGTGCCAGCAGTTTATCAGGGGGCTATGGAAACACCATATATTTT,CASSLSGGYGNTIYF
TRBJ2-3,.,14,.,TRBV9,TGTGCCAGCAGCCCCCGGACAGTTATAGATACGCAGTATTTT,CASSPRTVIDTQYF
TRBJ2-7,.,12,.,TRBV28,TGTGCCAGCAGTCCCCCCCTAGGCGAGCAGTACTTC,CASSPPLGEQYF
TRBJ2-1,TRBD2,13,.,TRBV28,TGTGCCGGGGGGACTAGCCTTAACAATGAGCAGTTCTTC,CAGGTSLNNEQFF
TRBJ2-5,TRBD2,15,.,TRBV27,TGTGCCAGCGGCAAAGCGGCGGGAGTGGGAGAGACCCAGTACTTC,CASGKAAGVGETQYF
TRBJ2-1,TRBD2,15,.,TRBV4-2,TGTGCCAGCAGCCAGCAGGGAGCGGGGGACAATGAGCAGTTCTTC,CASSQQGAGDNEQFF
TRBJ1-5,.,12,.,TRBV5-6,TGTGCCAGCAGCTCCGGGGAGGGGCCCCAGCATTTT,CASSSGEGPQHF
TRBJ2-7,TRBD1,15,once,TRBV10-1,TGCGCCAGCAGCCACTACAGGGGACCCACCTACGAGCAGTACTTC,CASSHYRGPTYEQYF
TRBJ2-7,.,12,.,TRBV27,TGTGCCAGCAGTTTCCTGCCGGGAGAGCAGTACTTC,CASSFLPGEQYF
TRBJ1-4,TRBD1,17,.,TRBV18,TGTGCCAGCTCACCACCTGGGACAGCTGCAACTAATGAAAAACTGTTTTTT,CASSPPGTAATNEKLFF
TRBJ2-2,TRBD2,15,.,TRBV28,TGTGCCAGCAGGTCAACTAGCGGGGTCACCGGGGAGCTGTTTTTT,CASRSTSGVTGELFF
TRBJ2-1,TRBD2,15,once,TRBV5-1,TGCGCCAGCAGCCTTGCGGGAGGCGGTTACAATGAGCAGTTCTTC,CASSLAGGGYNEQFF
TRBJ2-1,TRBD2,17,.,TRBV11-3,TGTGCCAGCAGCTTAGGGGGCGGGAGGGCCGAGAGACATGAGCAGTTCTTC,CASSLGGGRAERHEQFF
TRBJ2-3,.,16,.,TRBV5-1,TGCGCCAGCAGCTCACAGGGTCTTCCTAGCACAGATACGCAGTATTTT,CASSSQGLPSTDTQYF
TRBJ2-1,TRBD2,16,.,TRBV7-2,TGTGCCAGCAGCTTAGCGGGGACTAGCTTCTACAATGAGCAGTTCTTC,CASSLAGTSFYNEQFF
TRBJ1-5,.,16,.,TRBV27,TGTGCCAGCAGTTTATCGAGAGGGGTAAGCAATCAGCCCCAGCATTTT,CASSLSRGVSNQPQHF
TRBJ2-1,.,12,.,TRBV5-1,TGCGCCAGCAGCGCAACTTACAATGAGCAGTTCTTC,CASSATYNEQFF
TRBJ1-5,TRBD1,16,.,TRBV6-6,TGTGCCAGCAGTTACTCGCGGACAGGGTACAATCAGCCCCAGCATTTT,CASSYSRTGYNQPQHF
TRBJ1-5,TRBD1,16,once,TRBV10-3,TGTGCCATCAGTGAGTCTGGGACAGGAGATAGTCAGCCCCAGCATTTT,CAISESGTGDSQPQHF
TRBJ2-3,.,13,once,TRBV7-9,TGTGCCAGCGTGGTAGCTAGCACAGATACGCAGTATTTT,CASVVASTDTQYF
TRBJ1-5,.,15,.,TRBV21-1,TGTGCCAGCAGCAAAGCTTTGGAGCCTTATCAGCCCCAGCATTTT,CASSKALEPYQPQHF
TRBJ2-7,.,15,.,TRBV7-2,TGTGCCAGCAGCCCACGTGGAGCCGTTACCTACGAGCAGTACTTC,CASSPRGAVTYEQYF
TRBJ1-2,.,13,.,TRBV6-5,TGTGCCAGCAGCCAGGCCTCTAACTATGGCTACACCTTC,CASSQASNYGYTF
TRBJ2-3,TRBD1,17,.,TRBV2,TGTGCCAGCAGTGAACAGTGGGACAGGGTGGGAGTAGATACGCAGTATTTT,CASSEQWDRVGVDTQYF
TRBJ2-2,.,16,.,TRBV5-1,TGCGCCAGCAGCTCTGTTCGGACTACCACCACCGGGGAGCTGTTTTTT,CASSSVRTTTTGELFF
TRBJ2-1,.,12,.,TRBV14,TGTGCCAGCAGCCCTAACTACAATGAGCAGTTCTTC,CASSPNYNEQFF
TRBJ1-4,TRBD1,14,.,TRBV7-6,TGTGCCAGCAGCCATAGGACAGGGGGTGAAAAACTGTTTTTT,CASSHRTGGEKLFF
TRBJ1-5,.,15,.,TRBV6-5,TGTGCCAGCAGTTACTCGAAAAGCATCAATCAGCCCCAGCATTTT,CASSYSKSINQPQHF
TRBJ1-1,.,15,once,TRBV28,TGTGCCAGCAGTCGGGACCAAGCTCAGAACACTGAAGCTTTCTTT,CASSRDQAQNTEAFF